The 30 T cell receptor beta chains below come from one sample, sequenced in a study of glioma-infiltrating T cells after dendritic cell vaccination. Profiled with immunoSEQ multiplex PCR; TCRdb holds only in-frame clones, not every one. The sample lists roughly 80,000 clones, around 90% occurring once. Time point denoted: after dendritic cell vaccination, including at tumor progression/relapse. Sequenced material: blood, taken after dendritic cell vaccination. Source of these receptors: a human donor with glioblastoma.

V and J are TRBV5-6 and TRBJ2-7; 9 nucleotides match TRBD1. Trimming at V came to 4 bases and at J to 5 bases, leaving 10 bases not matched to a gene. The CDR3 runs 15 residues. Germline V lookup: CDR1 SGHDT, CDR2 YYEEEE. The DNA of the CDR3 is TGTGCCAGCAGCCCGGGACAGGGAATAATCCACGAGCAGTACTTC. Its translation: CASSPGQGIIHEQYF.

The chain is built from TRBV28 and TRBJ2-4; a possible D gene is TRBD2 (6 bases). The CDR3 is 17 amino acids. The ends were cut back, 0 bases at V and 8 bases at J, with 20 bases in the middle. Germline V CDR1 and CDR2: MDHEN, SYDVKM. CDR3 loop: CASSLWMAGGERDIQYF. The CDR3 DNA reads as TGTGCCAGCAGTTTATGGATGGCCGGAGGGGAAAGGGACATTCAGTACTTC.

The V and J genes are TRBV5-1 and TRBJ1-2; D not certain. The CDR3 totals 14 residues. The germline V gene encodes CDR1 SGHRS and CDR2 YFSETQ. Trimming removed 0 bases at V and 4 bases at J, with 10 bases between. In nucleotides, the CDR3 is TGCGCCAGCAGCTTGGGCGATCGAAGCTATGGCTACACCTTC. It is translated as CASSLGDRSYGYTF.

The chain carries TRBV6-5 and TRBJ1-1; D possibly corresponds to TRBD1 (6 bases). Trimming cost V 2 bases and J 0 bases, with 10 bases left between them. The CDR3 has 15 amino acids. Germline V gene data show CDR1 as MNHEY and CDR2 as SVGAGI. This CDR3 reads CASSYEGELNTEAFF. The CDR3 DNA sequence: TGTGCCAGCAGTTACGAGGGGGAGTTGAACACTGAAGCTTTCTTT.

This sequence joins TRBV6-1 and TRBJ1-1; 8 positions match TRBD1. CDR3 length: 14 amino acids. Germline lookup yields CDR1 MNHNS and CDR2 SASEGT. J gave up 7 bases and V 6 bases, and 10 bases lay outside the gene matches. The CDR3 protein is CASRADRAGGEAFF. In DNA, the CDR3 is TGTGCCAGCAGGGCGGACAGGGCCGGGGGTGAAGCTTTCTTT.

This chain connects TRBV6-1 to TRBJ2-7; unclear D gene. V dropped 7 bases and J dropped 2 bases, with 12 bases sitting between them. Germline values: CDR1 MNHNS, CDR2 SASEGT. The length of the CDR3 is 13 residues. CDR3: CASTSPVTYEQYF. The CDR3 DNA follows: TGTGCCAGCACTTCTCCGGTAACCTACGAGCAGTACTTC.

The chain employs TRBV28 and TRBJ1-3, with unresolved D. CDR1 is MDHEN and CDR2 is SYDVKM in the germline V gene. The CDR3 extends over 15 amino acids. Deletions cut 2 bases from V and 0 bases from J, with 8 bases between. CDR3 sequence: CASSLAASSGNTIYF. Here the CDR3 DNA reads TGTGCCAGCAGTTTAGCGGCTTCCTCTGGAAACACCATATATTTT.

The CDR3 sequence: CASQRWVAERETQYF. The CDR3 bases are TGCGCCAGCCAAAGATGGGTAGCGGAGAGAGAGACCCAGTACTTC. The chain couples TRBV4-1 to TRBJ2-5, with a possible D match to TRBD2 (6 bases). V shed 8 bases and J shed 4 bases, with 20 bases lying between them. Germline lookup yields CDR1 MGHRA and CDR2 YSYEKL. The CDR3 runs 15 residues.

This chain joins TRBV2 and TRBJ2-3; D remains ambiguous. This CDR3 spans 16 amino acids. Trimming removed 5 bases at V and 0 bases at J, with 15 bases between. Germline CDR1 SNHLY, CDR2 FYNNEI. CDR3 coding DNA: TGTGCCAGCAGTCATCCCCCAGGCACTAGCACAGATACGCAGTATTTT. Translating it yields CASSHPPGTSTDTQYF.

The CDR3 bases are TGTGCCAGCAGTTACCTACAGGGGCTGGAGTCTGGCGAGCAGTACTTC. Protein: CASSYLQGLESGEQYF. This sequence joins TRBV6-5 and TRBJ2-7, with TRBD1 matching over 7 bases. The V gene end was trimmed by 2 bases and the J gene end by 6 bases; junction bases not matched to a gene: 13. The CDR3 has 16 residues. The germline gives CDR1 MNHEY, CDR2 SVGAGI.

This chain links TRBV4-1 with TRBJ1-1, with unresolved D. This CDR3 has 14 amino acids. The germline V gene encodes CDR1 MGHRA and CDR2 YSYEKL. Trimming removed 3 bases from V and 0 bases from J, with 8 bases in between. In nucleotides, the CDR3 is TGCGCCAGCAGCCAGAGCGGTCTGAACACTGAAGCTTTCTTT. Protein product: CASSQSGLNTEAFF.

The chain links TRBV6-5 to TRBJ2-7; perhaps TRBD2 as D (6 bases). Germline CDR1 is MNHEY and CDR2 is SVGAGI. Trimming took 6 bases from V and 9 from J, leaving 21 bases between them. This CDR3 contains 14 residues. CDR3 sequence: CASRKMGLPEGQYF. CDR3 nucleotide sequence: TGTGCCAGCAGGAAAATGGGACTCCCGGAGGGGCAGTACTTC.

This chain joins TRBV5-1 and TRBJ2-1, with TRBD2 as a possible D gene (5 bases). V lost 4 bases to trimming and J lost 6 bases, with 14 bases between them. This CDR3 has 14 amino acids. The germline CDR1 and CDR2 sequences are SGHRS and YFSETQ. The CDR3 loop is CASSEGGPSNEQFF. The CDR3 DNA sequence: TGCGCCAGCAGCGAGGGTGGACCCAGCAATGAGCAGTTCTTC.

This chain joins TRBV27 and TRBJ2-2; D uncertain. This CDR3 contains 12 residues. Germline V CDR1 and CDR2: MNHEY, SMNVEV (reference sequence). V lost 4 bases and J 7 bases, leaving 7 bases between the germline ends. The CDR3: CASSSVLGELFF. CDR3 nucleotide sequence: TGTGCCAGCAGTTCCGTCCTCGGGGAGCTGTTTTTT.

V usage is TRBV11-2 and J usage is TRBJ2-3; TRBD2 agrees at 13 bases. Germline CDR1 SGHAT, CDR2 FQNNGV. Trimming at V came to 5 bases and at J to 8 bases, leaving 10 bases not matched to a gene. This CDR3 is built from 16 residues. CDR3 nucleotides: TGTGCCAGCAGCCTCAGGACTAGCGGGAGTTTCGGTACGCAGTATTTT. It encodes CASSLRTSGSFGTQYF.

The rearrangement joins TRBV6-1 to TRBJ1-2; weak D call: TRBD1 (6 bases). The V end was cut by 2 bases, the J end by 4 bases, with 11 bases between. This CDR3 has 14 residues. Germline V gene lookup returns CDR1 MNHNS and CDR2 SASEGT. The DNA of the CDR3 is TGTGCCAGCAGTGAATCTCAGGGGAGCTATGGCTACACCTTC. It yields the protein CASSESQGSYGYTF.

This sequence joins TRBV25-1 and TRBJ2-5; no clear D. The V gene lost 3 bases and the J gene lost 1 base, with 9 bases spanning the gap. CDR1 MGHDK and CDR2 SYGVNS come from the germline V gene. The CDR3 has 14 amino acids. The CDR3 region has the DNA TGTGCCAGCAGTGACCTCCTAACCCAAGAGACCCAGTACTTC. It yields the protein CASSDLLTQETQYF.

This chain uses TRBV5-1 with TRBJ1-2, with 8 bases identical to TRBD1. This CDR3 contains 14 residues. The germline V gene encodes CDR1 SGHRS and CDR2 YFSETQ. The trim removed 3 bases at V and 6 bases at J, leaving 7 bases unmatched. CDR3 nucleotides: TGCGCCAGCAGCTCCTCACAGGGGGTGCATGGCTACACCTTC. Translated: CASSSSQGVHGYTF.

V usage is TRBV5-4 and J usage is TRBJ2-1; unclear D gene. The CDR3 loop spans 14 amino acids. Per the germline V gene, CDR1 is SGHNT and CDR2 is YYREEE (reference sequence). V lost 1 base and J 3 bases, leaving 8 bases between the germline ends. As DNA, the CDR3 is TGTGCCAGCAGCTTGTCTCGCTACTACAATGAGCAGTTCTTC. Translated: CASSLSRYYNEQFF.

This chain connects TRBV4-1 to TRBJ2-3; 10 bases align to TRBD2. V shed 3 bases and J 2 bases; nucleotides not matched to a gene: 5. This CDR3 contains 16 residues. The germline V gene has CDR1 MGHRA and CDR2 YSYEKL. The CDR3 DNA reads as TGCGCCAGCAGCCACCCCCTAGCGGGGGACACAGATACGCAGTATTTT. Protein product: CASSHPLAGDTDTQYF.

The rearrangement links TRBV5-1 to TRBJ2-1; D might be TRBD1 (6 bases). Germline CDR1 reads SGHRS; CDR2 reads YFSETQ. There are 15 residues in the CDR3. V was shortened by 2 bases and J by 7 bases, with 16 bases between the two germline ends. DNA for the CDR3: TGCGCCAGCAGCTTAGGGGGAATTATGGGGAATGAGCAGTTCTTC. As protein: CASSLGGIMGNEQFF.

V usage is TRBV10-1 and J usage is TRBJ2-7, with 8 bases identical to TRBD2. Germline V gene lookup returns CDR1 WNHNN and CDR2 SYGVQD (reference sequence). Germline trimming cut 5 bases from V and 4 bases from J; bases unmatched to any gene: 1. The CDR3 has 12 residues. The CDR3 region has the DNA TGCGCCAGCAGTCCGGGGGGGTACGAGCAGTACTTC. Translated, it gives CASSPGGYEQYF.

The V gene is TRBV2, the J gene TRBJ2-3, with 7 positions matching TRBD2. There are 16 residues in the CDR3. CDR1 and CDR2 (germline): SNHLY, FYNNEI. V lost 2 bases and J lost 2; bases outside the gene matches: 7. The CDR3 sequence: CASSEILAENTDTQYF. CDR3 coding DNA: TGTGCCAGCAGTGAAATTCTAGCGGAGAACACAGATACGCAGTATTTT.

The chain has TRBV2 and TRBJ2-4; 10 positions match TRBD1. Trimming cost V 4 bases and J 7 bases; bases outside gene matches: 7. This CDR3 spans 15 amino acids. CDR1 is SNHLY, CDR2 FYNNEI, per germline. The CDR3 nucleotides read TGTGCCAGCAGTGTAGGCCCGGGACAGGGGAACATTCAGTACTTC. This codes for CASSVGPGQGNIQYF.

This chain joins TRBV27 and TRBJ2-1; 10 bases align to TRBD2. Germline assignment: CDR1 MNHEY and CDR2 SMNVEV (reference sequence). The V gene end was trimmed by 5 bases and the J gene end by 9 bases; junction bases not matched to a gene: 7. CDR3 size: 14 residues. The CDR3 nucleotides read TGTGCCAGCAGTAGGCTAGCGGGGGACACTGAGCAGTTCTTC. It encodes CASSRLAGDTEQFF.

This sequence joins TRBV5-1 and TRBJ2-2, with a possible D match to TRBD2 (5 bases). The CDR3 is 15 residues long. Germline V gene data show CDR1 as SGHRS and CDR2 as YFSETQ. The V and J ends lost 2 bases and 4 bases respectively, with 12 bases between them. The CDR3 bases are TGCGCCAGCAGCTTCACGGGGTCCAGCACCGGGGAGCTGTTTTTT. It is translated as CASSFTGSSTGELFF.

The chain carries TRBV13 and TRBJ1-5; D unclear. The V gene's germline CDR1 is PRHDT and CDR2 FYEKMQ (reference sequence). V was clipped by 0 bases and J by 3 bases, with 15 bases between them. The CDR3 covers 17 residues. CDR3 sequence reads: CASSLGLAKTTNQPQHF. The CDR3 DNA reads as TGTGCCAGCAGCTTAGGCCTAGCAAAGACCACCAATCAGCCCCAGCATTTT.

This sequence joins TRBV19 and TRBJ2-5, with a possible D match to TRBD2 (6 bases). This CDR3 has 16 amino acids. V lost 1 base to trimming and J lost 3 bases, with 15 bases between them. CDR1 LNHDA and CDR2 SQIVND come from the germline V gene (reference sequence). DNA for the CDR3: TGTGCCAGTAGTATAGGGGGTAGCGGAGCAAAAGAGACCCAGTACTTC. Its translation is CASSIGGSGAKETQYF. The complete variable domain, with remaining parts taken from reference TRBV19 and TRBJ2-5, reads DGGITQSPKYLFRKEGQNVTLSCEQNLNHDAMYWYRQDPGQGLRLIYYSQIVNDFQKGDIAEGYSVSREKKESFPLTVTSAQKNPTAFYLCASSIGGSGAKETQYFGPGTRLLVL.

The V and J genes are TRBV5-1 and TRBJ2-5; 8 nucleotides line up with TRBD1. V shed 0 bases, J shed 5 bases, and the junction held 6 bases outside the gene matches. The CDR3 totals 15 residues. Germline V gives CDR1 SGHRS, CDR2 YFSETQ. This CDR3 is CASSLGATGEETQYF. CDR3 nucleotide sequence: TGCGCCAGCAGCTTGGGGGCGACAGGGGAGGAGACCCAGTACTTC.

In DNA, the CDR3 is TGTGCCAGCAGCTTAGCGGGGACAGGGAACAATCAGCCCCAGCATTTT. Translating gives CASSLAGTGNNQPQHF. The chain joins TRBV7-2 to TRBJ1-5; 9 bases are shared with TRBD1. In germline, CDR1 is SGHTA, CDR2 FQGNSA. This CDR3 is built from 16 residues. V shed 0 bases, J shed 3 bases, and the junction held 3 bases outside the gene matches.